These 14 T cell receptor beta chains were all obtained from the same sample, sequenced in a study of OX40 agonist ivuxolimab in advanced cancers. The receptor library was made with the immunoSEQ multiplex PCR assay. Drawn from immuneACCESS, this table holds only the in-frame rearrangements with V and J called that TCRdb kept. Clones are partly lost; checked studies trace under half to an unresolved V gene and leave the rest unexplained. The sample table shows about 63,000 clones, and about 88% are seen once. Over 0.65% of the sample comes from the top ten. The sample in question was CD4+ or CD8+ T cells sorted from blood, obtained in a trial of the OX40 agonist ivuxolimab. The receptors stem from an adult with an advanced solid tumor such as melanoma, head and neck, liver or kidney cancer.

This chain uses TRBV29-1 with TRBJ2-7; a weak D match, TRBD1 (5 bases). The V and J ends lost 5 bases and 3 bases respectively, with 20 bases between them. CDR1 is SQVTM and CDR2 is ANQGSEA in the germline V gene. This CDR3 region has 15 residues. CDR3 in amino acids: CSVSPSQGLIYEQYF. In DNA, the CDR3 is TGCAGCGTTTCACCCTCGCAGGGTTTGATCTACGAGCAGTACTTC.

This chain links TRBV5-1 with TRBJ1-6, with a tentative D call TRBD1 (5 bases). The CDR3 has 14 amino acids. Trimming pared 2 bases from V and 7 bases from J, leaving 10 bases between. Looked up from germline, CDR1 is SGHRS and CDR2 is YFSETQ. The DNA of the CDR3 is TGCGCCAGCAGCTTAGGGACGGAAAATTCACCCCTCCACTTT. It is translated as CASSLGTENSPLHF.

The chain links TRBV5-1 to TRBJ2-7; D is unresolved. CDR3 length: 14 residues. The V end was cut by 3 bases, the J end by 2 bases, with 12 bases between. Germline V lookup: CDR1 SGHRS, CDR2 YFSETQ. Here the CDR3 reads CASSSASLAYEQYF. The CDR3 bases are TGCGCCAGCAGCTCGGCATCTCTGGCCTACGAGCAGTACTTC.

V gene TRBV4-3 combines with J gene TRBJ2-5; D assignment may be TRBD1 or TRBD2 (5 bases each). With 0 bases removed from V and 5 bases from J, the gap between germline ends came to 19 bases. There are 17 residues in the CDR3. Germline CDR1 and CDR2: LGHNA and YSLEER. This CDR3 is CASSQDLGGGRSETQYF. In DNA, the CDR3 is TGCGCCAGCAGCCAAGATCTTGGTGGGGGACGTTCGGAGACCCAGTACTTC.

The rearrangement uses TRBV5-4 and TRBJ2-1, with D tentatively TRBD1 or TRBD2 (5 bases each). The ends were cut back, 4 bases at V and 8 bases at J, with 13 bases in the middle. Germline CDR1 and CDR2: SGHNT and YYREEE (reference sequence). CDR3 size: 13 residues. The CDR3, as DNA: TGTGCCAGCAGCAGGGACGGTAGGGATGAGCAGTTCTTC. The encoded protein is CASSRDGRDEQFF.

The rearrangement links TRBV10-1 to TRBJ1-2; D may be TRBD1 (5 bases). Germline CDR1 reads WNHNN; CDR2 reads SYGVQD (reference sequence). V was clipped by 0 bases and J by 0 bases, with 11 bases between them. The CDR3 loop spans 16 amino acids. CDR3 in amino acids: CASSESPGRTNYGYTF. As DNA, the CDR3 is TGCGCCAGCAGTGAGTCTCCAGGGCGAACTAACTATGGCTACACCTTC.

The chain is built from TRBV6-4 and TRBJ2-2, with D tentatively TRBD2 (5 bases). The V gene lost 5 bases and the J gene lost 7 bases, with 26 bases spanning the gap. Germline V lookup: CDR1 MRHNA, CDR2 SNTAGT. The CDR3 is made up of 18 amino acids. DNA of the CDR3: TGTGCCAGCAGTCCCCTCCTATTTGGAGGAGGCGGTGGCGGGGAGCTGTTTTTT. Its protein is CASSPLLFGGGGGGELFF.

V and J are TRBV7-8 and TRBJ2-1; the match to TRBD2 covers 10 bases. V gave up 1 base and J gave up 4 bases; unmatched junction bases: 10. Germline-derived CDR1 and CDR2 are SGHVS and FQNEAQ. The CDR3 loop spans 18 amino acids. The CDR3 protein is CASSLGGKGLAQYNEQFF. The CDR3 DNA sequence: TGTGCCAGCAGCTTAGGGGGAAAGGGACTAGCGCAATACAATGAGCAGTTCTTC.

The CDR3 region is CASSSRRINEQFF. CDR3 nucleotides: TGTGCCAGCAGTTCGCGGAGAATCAATGAGCAGTTCTTC. The V call is TRBV7-6, the J call TRBJ2-1; D ambiguous. This CDR3 has 13 amino acids. Trimming took 6 bases from V and 6 from J, leaving 12 bases between them. CDR1 is SGHVS and CDR2 is FNYEAQ in the germline V gene.

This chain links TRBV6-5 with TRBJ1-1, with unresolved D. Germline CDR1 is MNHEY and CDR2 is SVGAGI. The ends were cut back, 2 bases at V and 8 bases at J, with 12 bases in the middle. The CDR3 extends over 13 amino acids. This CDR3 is CASSYDRKREAFF. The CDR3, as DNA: TGTGCCAGCAGTTACGATCGGAAAAGGGAAGCTTTCTTT.

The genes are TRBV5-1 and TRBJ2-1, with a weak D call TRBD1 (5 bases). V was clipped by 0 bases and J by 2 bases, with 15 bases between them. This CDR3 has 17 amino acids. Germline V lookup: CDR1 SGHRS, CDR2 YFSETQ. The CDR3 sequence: CASSLGKQGWTYNEQFF. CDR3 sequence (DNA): TGCGCCAGCAGCTTGGGGAAGCAGGGTTGGACCTACAATGAGCAGTTCTTC. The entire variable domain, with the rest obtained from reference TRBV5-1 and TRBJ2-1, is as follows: KAGVTQTPRYLIKTRGQQVTLSCSPISGHRSVSWYQQTPGQGLQFLFEYFSETQRNKGNFPGRFSGRQFSNSRSEMNVSTLELGDSALYLCASSLGKQGWTYNEQFFGPGTRLTVL.

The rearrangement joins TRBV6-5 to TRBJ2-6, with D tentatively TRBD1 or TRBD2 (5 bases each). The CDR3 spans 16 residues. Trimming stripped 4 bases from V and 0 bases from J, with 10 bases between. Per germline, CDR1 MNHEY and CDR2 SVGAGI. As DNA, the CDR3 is TGTGCCAGCAGTTCATATGGGGGCTCTGGGGCCAACGTCCTGACTTTC. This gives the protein CASSSYGGSGANVLTF.

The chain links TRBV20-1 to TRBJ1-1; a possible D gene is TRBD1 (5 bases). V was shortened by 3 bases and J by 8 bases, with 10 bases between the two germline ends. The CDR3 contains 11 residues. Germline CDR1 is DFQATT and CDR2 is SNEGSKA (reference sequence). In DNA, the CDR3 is TGCAGTGCTAGCCCAGGGATAGAAGCTTTCTTT. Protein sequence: CSASPGIEAFF.

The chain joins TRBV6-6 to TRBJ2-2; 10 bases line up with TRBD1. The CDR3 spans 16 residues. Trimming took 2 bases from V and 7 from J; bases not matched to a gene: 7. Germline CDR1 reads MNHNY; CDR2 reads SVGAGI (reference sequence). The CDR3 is CASSYPRDRGNGELFF. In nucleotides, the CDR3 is TGTGCCAGCAGTTACCCACGGGACAGGGGAAACGGGGAGCTGTTTTTT.